A single sample is the source of the 24 T cell receptor beta chains below, sequenced in a study of CD8 T cells in Susac syndrome. A quantity of about 0.45 to 1 ug RNA underwent reverse transcription using random hexamers. TCRdb processed the immunoSEQ multiplex PCR reads anew with MiXCR; each CDR3 protein has one entry. The repertoire holds approximately 53,000 distinct CDR3 sequences, 93% seen once, with 0.4% to 0.55% in the top ten. Specimen: CD8+ T cells from PBMCs. These receptors all come from a human donor with multiple sclerosis.

This chain joins TRBV20-1 and TRBJ2-1; 16 nucleotides align to TRBD2. The V segment lost 3 bases and the J segment 4 bases; nucleotides outside the gene matches: 0. This CDR3 comprises 15 residues. Germline V CDR1 and CDR2: DFQATT, SNEGSKA (reference sequence). CDR3 protein: CSARGLAGGYNEQFF. CDR3 nucleotide sequence: TGCAGTGCTAGGGGACTAGCGGGGGGGTACAATGAGCAGTTCTTC.

This rearrangement joins TRBV6-1 to TRBJ2-3, with TRBD2 as a possible D gene (6 bases). From germline, CDR1 is MNHNS and CDR2 SASEGT. The CDR3 has 14 amino acids. The ends were cut back, 10 bases at V and 2 bases at J, with 16 bases in the middle. In DNA form, the CDR3 reads TGTGCCACGTCCGGGGACTCAATCACAGATACGCAGTATTTT. Translating it yields CATSGDSITDTQYF.

The CDR3 DNA is TGTGCCAGCAGCTTGTCCGGCCCCTACGAGCAGTACTTC. This encodes CASSLSGPYEQYF. V and J are TRBV5-6 and TRBJ2-7; the D is unclear. CDR1 SGHDT and CDR2 YYEEEE come from the germline V gene. The CDR3 is made up of 13 amino acids. V was pared by 1 base and J by 2 bases, with 7 bases between.

This rearrangement joins TRBV30 to TRBJ1-3; D call uncertain. The germline gives CDR1 GTSNPN, CDR2 SVGIG (reference sequence). Deletions cut 5 bases from V and 0 bases from J, with 11 bases between. The CDR3 contains 14 residues. The CDR3: CAWVGSNSGNTIYF. The CDR3 DNA is TGTGCCTGGGTGGGATCGAACTCTGGAAACACCATATATTTT.

This chain joins TRBV3-1 and TRBJ2-3; 7 positions match TRBD2. V shed 7 bases, J shed 4 bases, and the junction held 14 bases outside the gene matches. Germline V gene lookup returns CDR1 LGHDT and CDR2 YNNKEL (reference sequence). This CDR3 region has 16 residues. This chain's CDR3 is CASTPLEWGGADTQYF. The CDR3 DNA reads as TGTGCCAGCACCCCTCTTGAATGGGGGGGGGCAGATACGCAGTATTTT.

This clonotype was counted only a few times. V is TRBV7-2 and J is TRBJ2-7; D ambiguous. This CDR3 is built from 13 residues. V lost 3 bases to trimming and J lost 1 base, with 7 bases between them. Germline CDR1 SGHTA, CDR2 FQGNSA. CDR3 loop: CASSFGLSYEQYF. The CDR3 DNA follows: TGTGCCAGCAGCTTTGGGCTTTCCTACGAGCAGTACTTC.

This clonotype has more than one count but fewer than ten. The V call is TRBV2, the J call TRBJ1-2; perhaps TRBD1 as D (6 bases). CDR3 length: 11 amino acids. The V end lost 8 bases, the J end lost 5 bases, and 9 bases lay between the germline ends. Per germline, CDR1 SNHLY and CDR2 FYNNEI. In DNA, the CDR3 is TGTGCCAGCCGGGGGCCGTATGGCTACACCTTC. This gives the protein CASRGPYGYTF.

The chain joins TRBV10-2 to TRBJ1-5; no clear D gene. The CDR3 consists of 13 residues. Trimming took 3 bases from V and 1 from J, leaving 4 bases between them. Germline V gene data show CDR1 as WSHSY and CDR2 as SAAADI. CDR3 residues: CASSDLSNQPQHF. In nucleotides, the CDR3 is TGCGCCAGCAGTGACCTAAGCAATCAGCCCCAGCATTTT.

The chain carries TRBV5-6 and TRBJ2-7; TRBD1 aligns across 10 bases. The CDR3 has 12 residues. V was pared by 4 bases and J by 10 bases, with 5 bases of the junction left unmatched. Germline CDR1 and CDR2: SGHDT and YYEEEE. Here the CDR3 reads CASSPGTGDQYF. As DNA, the CDR3 is TGTGCCAGCAGCCCCGGGACAGGGGATCAGTACTTC.

The chain couples TRBV5-6 to TRBJ2-7, with 7 bases matching TRBD1. Unmatched junction bases numbered 9, after V lost 6 bases and J lost 3 bases. Germline-derived CDR1 and CDR2 are SGHDT and YYEEEE. This CDR3 spans 14 amino acids. Here the CDR3 reads CASKTFGQVYEQYF. CDR3 nucleotides: TGTGCCAGCAAAACCTTCGGACAGGTCTACGAGCAGTACTTC.

The rearrangement joins TRBV7-3 to TRBJ1-1, with D possibly TRBD1 on 6 matching bases. Looked up from germline, CDR1 is SGHTA and CDR2 is FQGTGA. The ends were cut back, 3 bases at V and 5 bases at J, with 22 bases in the middle. The CDR3 sequence is 17 residues long. The CDR3 nucleotides read TGTGCCAGCAGCTTTCAAACAGGGCAGGGAGGGAAAACTGAAGCTTTCTTT. It translates to CASSFQTGQGGKTEAFF.

The chain has TRBV6-5 and TRBJ1-6; a weak D match, TRBD1 (6 bases). Germline-derived CDR1 and CDR2 are MNHEY and SVGAGI. The ends were cut back, 5 bases at V and 7 bases at J, with 12 bases in the middle. This CDR3 spans 14 amino acids. The DNA for the CDR3 is TGTGCCAGCAGTCAGGGGACGGAGAATTCACCCCTCCACTTT. The encoded protein is CASSQGTENSPLHF.

This chain links TRBV9 with TRBJ2-2; 10 positions match TRBD1. The trim removed 4 bases at V and 8 bases at J, leaving 8 bases unmatched. This CDR3 is built from 15 residues. The germline gives CDR1 SGDLS, CDR2 YYNGEE. In nucleotides, the CDR3 is TGTGCCAGCAGCCCGTGGGACAGGGGAGGTGGGGAGCTGTTTTTT. Amino acid sequence: CASSPWDRGGGELFF.

J is TRBJ1-1 and V is TRBV6-4; D possibly corresponds to TRBD1 (5 bases). The V end was cut by 6 bases, the J end by 0 bases, with 8 bases between. CDR3 length: 13 amino acids. The germline V gene encodes CDR1 MRHNA and CDR2 SNTAGT. The CDR3 nucleotides read TGTGCCAGCAGCCCAGGGTTGAACACTGAAGCTTTCTTT. Protein: CASSPGLNTEAFF.

This sequence joins TRBV27 and TRBJ1-1; the match to TRBD1 covers 8 bases. This CDR3 has 15 amino acids. CDR1 is MNHEY, CDR2 SMNVEV, per germline (reference sequence). V lost 7 bases to trimming and J lost 6 bases; unmatched junction nucleotides: 13. CDR3 protein: CASTAFRGRGAEAFF. The CDR3 region has the DNA TGTGCCAGCACCGCCTTCAGGGGGCGAGGCGCTGAAGCTTTCTTT.

V is TRBV7-9 and J is TRBJ1-3; the match to TRBD1 covers 7 bases. The junction had 5 bases not matched to a gene; V was cut back by 2 bases and J by 4 bases. CDR1 and CDR2 (germline): SEHNR, FQNEAQ (reference sequence). The CDR3 has 15 residues. The CDR3 loop is CASSLIQGYGNTIYF. The CDR3 DNA follows: TGTGCCAGCAGCTTAATACAGGGGTACGGAAACACCATATATTTT.

This clonotype appeared a single time. This chain connects TRBV21-1 to TRBJ1-2; the table's D call of TRBD1 was not tested on the DNA. TRBV21-1 is flagged as a pseudogene. This CDR3 comprises 16 residues. As DNA, the CDR3 is TGTGCCAGCATTACAAGAACTCCCAGGGTGGGGGATGGCTACACCTTC. Protein sequence: CASITRTPRVGDGYTF.

Here the CDR3 reads CASSYPGQSIYGYTF. In DNA, the CDR3 is TGTGCCAGCAGCTATCCGGGACAGTCTATCTATGGCTACACCTTC. The rearrangement uses TRBV7-8 and TRBJ1-2, with 7 bases aligning to TRBD1. V dropped 4 bases and J dropped 4; count of bases not matched to a gene: 9. Germline V gives CDR1 SGHVS, CDR2 FQNEAQ. The CDR3 extends over 15 amino acids. Filled out from reference TRBV7-8 and TRBJ1-2, the complete variable domain reads GAGVSQSPRYKVAKRGQDVALRCDPISGHVSLFWYQQALGQGPEFLTYFQNEAQLDKSGLPSDRFFAERPEGSVSTLKIQRTQQEDSAVYLCASSYPGQSIYGYTFGSGTRLTVV.

V gene TRBV7-3 combines with J gene TRBJ1-1; D is undetermined. The CDR3 is 18 amino acids. V dropped 1 base and J dropped 4 bases, with 22 bases sitting between them. Germline loops: CDR1 SGHTA, CDR2 FQGTGA. In nucleotides, the CDR3 is TGTGCCAGCAGCTTAAACTCTGGGGAGTGGGCTGAGGGCACTGAAGCTTTCTTT. Its translation is CASSLNSGEWAEGTEAFF.

The chain links TRBV30 to TRBJ1-2; D may be TRBD1 (6 bases). The V gene lost 3 bases and the J gene lost 8 bases, with 16 bases spanning the gap. The germline CDR1 and CDR2 sequences are GTSNPN and SVGIG (reference sequence). CDR3 size: 13 residues. CDR3 in amino acids: CAWSTAGVEGYTF. In DNA form, the CDR3 reads TGTGCCTGGAGCACCGCAGGGGTGGAAGGCTACACCTTC.

The chain has TRBV27 and TRBJ2-6, with 9 bases identical to TRBD1. The V and J ends lost 3 bases and 0 bases, in that order; junction bases with no gene match: 6. CDR1 is MNHEY and CDR2 is SMNVEV in the germline V gene (reference sequence). This CDR3 region has 18 residues. The CDR3 loop reads CASSFWGQGYSGANVLTF. The CDR3 DNA is TGTGCCAGCAGTTTTTGGGGACAGGGTTACTCTGGGGCCAACGTCCTGACTTTC.

Written as DNA, the CDR3 is TGTGCCAGCAGCTCTCCGGACAGCTACGAGCAGTACTTC. It specifies CASSSPDSYEQYF. J is TRBJ2-7 and V is TRBV11-2; maybe TRBD1 (6 bases). This CDR3 has 13 amino acids. Trimming pared 4 bases from V and 3 bases from J, leaving 10 bases between. The V gene's germline CDR1 is SGHAT and CDR2 FQNNGV.

V is TRBV4-2 and J is TRBJ1-2; tentative D call: TRBD1 (5 bases). CDR1 is LGHNA, CDR2 YNFKEQ, per germline. V shed 8 bases and J shed 4 bases, with 20 bases lying between them. The CDR3 covers 15 residues. This CDR3 is CASEEGREVSYGYTF. The CDR3 DNA reads as TGTGCCAGCGAAGAGGGCAGGGAAGTTTCCTATGGCTACACCTTC.

In nucleotides, the CDR3 is TGTGCCAGCAGTTACTTTGGGCGGGGGTATAATGAGCAGTTCTTC. As protein: CASSYFGRGYNEQFF. This sequence joins TRBV6-5 and TRBJ2-1; the match to TRBD2 covers 7 bases. From germline, CDR1 is MNHEY and CDR2 SVGAGI. There are 15 residues in the CDR3. V shed 1 base and J 7 bases; nucleotides not matched to a gene: 7.